Below are 3 T cell receptor beta chains sequenced from a single sample in a study of shared clonotypes between healthy human individuals. Assay: immunoSEQ multiplex PCR; the TCRdb copy retains only in-frame clones and omits some. The sample comprises about half a million clones, around 79% of which are singletons, and 12% rests with the top ten. The specimen was PBMCs. The receptors here all came from a woman aged 40-49 years in good health. Some clones in this sample may be carry-over from other donors' samples.

In its sample, this clone was seen once. This chain links TRBV5-1 with TRBJ1-2, with D possibly being TRBD1 (5 bases). Trimming stripped 4 bases from V and 6 bases from J, with 16 bases between. Germline V CDR1 and CDR2: SGHRS, YFSETQ. The CDR3 consists of 14 residues. The CDR3, as DNA: TGCGCCAGCAGCGGAGGGACGGCACGAGATGGCTACACCTTC. This encodes CASSGGTARDGYTF.

CDR3 residues: CASSLGRVGYEQYF. The CDR3, as DNA: TGCGCCAGCAGCCTGGGGAGGGTGGGGTACGAGCAGTACTTC. The chain recombines TRBV5-1 with TRBJ2-7; the match to TRBD2 covers 7 bases. This CDR3 region has 14 residues. The V and J ends lost 4 bases and 4 bases, in that order; junction bases with no gene match: 8. Germline CDR1 reads SGHRS; CDR2 reads YFSETQ.

This rearrangement joins TRBV7-8 to TRBJ2-5, with TRBD2 matching 12 bases. Germline-derived CDR1 and CDR2 are SGHVS and FQNEAQ. Trimming took 1 base from V and 3 from J; bases not matched to a gene: 3. The CDR3 sequence is 16 residues long. Here the CDR3 reads CASSLGWTSGKETQYF. Here the CDR3 DNA reads TGTGCCAGCAGCTTAGGGTGGACTAGCGGGAAAGAGACCCAGTACTTC.